This TCR beta chain was obtained from a study of T cells in tuberculosis. Study as a whole: The T cells targeted glucose monomycolate, a mycobacterial lipid, via CD1B. Blood was taken before or within 7 days of anti-tuberculosis therapy.

This clone showed up just once. The CDR3 has 13 amino acids. V was clipped by 3 bases and J by 4 bases, with 8 bases between them. The germline V gene encodes CDR1 SGHNT and CDR2 YYREEE (reference sequence). Sample time point: new active TB diagnosis, blood taken before or within 7 days of starting treatment. Included patients were adults of at least 18, HIV-seronegative, South African. The protocol was immunoSEQ multiplex PCR, while the TCRdb copy is restricted to in-frame clones and leaves out a portion. The table has 30,000 or so clones, about 90% seen once. The receptor was isolated from an adult with tuberculosis. Some clones in this sample may be carry-over from other donors' samples. This rearrangement joins TRBV5-4 to TRBJ2-1; D is perhaps TRBD2 (5 bases). The input for sequencing was PBMCs, taken at tuberculosis diagnosis. The CDR3 DNA is TGTGCCAGCAGCTCGACTAAATACAATGAGCAGTTCTTC. Its translation: CASSSTKYNEQFF.